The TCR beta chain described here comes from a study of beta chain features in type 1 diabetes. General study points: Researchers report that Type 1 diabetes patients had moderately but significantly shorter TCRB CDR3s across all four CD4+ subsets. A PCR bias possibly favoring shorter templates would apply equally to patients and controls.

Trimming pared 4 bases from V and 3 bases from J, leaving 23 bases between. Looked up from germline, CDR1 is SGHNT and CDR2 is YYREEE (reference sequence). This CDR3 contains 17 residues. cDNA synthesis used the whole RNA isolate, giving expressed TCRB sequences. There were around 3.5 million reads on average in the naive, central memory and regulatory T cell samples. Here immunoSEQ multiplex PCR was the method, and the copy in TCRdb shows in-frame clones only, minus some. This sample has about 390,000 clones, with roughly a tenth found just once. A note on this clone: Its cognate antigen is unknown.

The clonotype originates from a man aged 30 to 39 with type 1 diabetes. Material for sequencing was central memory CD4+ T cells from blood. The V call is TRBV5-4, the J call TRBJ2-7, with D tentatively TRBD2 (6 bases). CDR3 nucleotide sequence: TGTGCCAGCAGCCACAGATACCCTTGCGGGACGATCTACGAGCAGTACTTC. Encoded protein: CASSHRYPCGTIYEQYF.